These 20 T cell receptor beta chains originate from one sample sequenced in a study of cytomegalovirus exposure and HLA in healthy donors. A multiplex PCR was run with 60 Vbeta primers and 13 Jbeta primers. The repertoire was sequenced with immunoSEQ multiplex PCR; TCRdb's copy has only in-frame clones and lacks some. The sample records about 130,000 clones, 80% to 85% being singletons. What was sequenced was PBMCs. The source of these receptors is a man younger than 35 in good health and CMV-seronegative.

This chain connects TRBV4-3 to TRBJ2-6; D is perhaps TRBD2 (5 bases). With 1 base removed from V and 4 bases from J, the gap between germline ends came to 8 bases. The CDR3 sequence is 15 residues long. Germline V gene data show CDR1 as LGHNA and CDR2 as YSLEER. This CDR3 is CASSQGGIGANVLTF. CDR3 in DNA: TGCGCCAGCAGCCAAGGAGGGATAGGGGCCAACGTCCTGACTTTC.

V is TRBV19 and J is TRBJ1-3, with D uncertain. From germline, CDR1 is LNHDA and CDR2 SQIVND (reference sequence). Trimming stripped 3 bases from V and 0 bases from J, with 6 bases between. The CDR3 totals 14 residues. Here the CDR3 reads CASSMRVSGNTIYF. CDR3 DNA: TGTGCCAGTAGTATGAGGGTCTCTGGAAACACCATATATTTT.

The sample holds a few counts of this clone. The V and J genes are TRBV7-9 and TRBJ1-2; a weak D match, TRBD1 (6 bases). The CDR3 is made up of 14 amino acids. Germline V gives CDR1 SEHNR, CDR2 FQNEAQ (reference sequence). Trimming took 5 bases from V and 6 from J, leaving 16 bases between them. The chain's CDR3 is CASSPQRTVDGYTF. Here the CDR3 DNA reads TGTGCCAGCAGCCCACAGCGGACAGTAGATGGCTACACCTTC.

The chain has TRBV10-1 and TRBJ2-6; 7 nucleotides agree with TRBD2. The CDR3 has 14 amino acids. Looked up from germline, CDR1 is WNHNN and CDR2 is SYGVQD (reference sequence). V shed 8 bases and J 0 bases; nucleotides not matched to a gene: 1. The CDR3: CASSGGSGANVLTF. The CDR3 bases are TGCGCCAGCTCGGGGGGCTCTGGGGCCAACGTCCTGACTTTC.

This clone was seen a few times. This rearrangement joins TRBV6-4 to TRBJ2-1, with D maybe TRBD2 (5 bases). CDR3 length: 15 residues. Trimming took off 3 bases at V and 0 bases at J, with 9 bases between the two ends. The germline V gene has CDR1 MRHNA and CDR2 SNTAGT. The CDR3 loop reads CASSESADSYNEQFF. The CDR3 region has the DNA TGTGCCAGCAGTGAATCAGCGGACTCCTACAATGAGCAGTTCTTC.

This clone occurred once. The genes are TRBV7-2 and TRBJ1-2, with a possible D match to TRBD1 (6 bases). Trimming shortened V by 4 bases and J by 2 bases, and 8 bases separated the two germline ends. Per the germline V gene, CDR1 is SGHTA and CDR2 is FQGNSA. The CDR3 extends over 13 amino acids. The CDR3 DNA sequence: TGTGCCAGCAGCTGGGACACAAACTATGGCTACACCTTC. Encoded protein: CASSWDTNYGYTF.

The chain couples TRBV11-3 to TRBJ1-3; TRBD1 might be the D (5 bases). Germline CDR1 and CDR2: SGHNT and YENEEA. CDR3 length: 15 residues. V lost 5 bases and J lost 1, with 12 bases in between. The CDR3 region has the DNA TGTGCCAGCAGCCCCTCGGGGGTGTCTGGAAACACCATATATTTT. This translates into CASSPSGVSGNTIYF.

This clone came up a few times. The chain carries TRBV5-1 and TRBJ1-1; TRBD1 is a possible D gene (6 bases). The CDR3 runs 13 residues. Germline loops: CDR1 SGHRS, CDR2 YFSETQ. Trimming left V 4 bases short and J 6 bases short, with 13 bases between. The CDR3 nucleotides are TGCGCCAGCAGCCAAACAGGGTTCTCTGAAGCTTTCTTT. Protein: CASSQTGFSEAFF. The whole variable domain, filled in from reference TRBV5-1 and TRBJ1-1, reads KAGVTQTPRYLIKTRGQQVTLSCSPISGHRSVSWYQQTPGQGLQFLFEYFSETQRNKGNFPGRFSGRQFSNSRSEMNVSTLELGDSALYLCASSQTGFSEAFFGQGTRLTVV.

The chain combines TRBV30 with TRBJ2-5; 8 nucleotides match TRBD1. Matching the DNA end better, TRBJ2-7 makes the J call doubtful. Germline CDR1 GTSNPN, CDR2 SVGIG (reference sequence). The CDR3 length is 12 residues. The CDR3 sequence is CAWGTGDYEQYF. The CDR3 DNA follows: TGTGCCTGGGGGACAGGAGACTACGAGCAGTACTTC.

This sequence joins TRBV27 and TRBJ2-1, with a tentative D call TRBD1 (5 bases). The CDR3 consists of 17 residues. The germline V gene has CDR1 MNHEY and CDR2 SMNVEV (reference sequence). Trimming removed 4 bases from V and 2 bases from J, with 18 bases in between. This CDR3 is CASSSYPRTLTYNEQFF. CDR3 sequence (DNA): TGTGCCAGCAGTTCCTACCCCCGGACATTAACCTACAATGAGCAGTTCTTC.

This clone has more than one count but fewer than ten. The chain is built from TRBV7-2 and TRBJ2-7; D is unclear. CDR3 length equals 16 residues. V lost 2 bases to trimming and J lost 2 bases, with 16 bases between them. Per germline, CDR1 SGHTA and CDR2 FQGNSA. In DNA form, the CDR3 reads TGTGCCAGCAGCTTATATGTTGGAACCCGGGCCTACGAGCAGTACTTC. It yields the protein CASSLYVGTRAYEQYF.

In its sample, this clone was seen once. CDR3: CASSRITGYYTEAFF. In DNA, the CDR3 is TGTGCCAGCAGCCGGATCACAGGGTACTACACTGAAGCTTTCTTT. The chain recombines TRBV14 with TRBJ1-1, with TRBD1 as a possible D gene (6 bases). The length of the CDR3 is 15 residues. The V end lost 4 bases, the J end lost 3 bases, and 15 bases lay between the germline ends. Germline values: CDR1 SGHDN, CDR2 FVKESK.

The chain uses TRBV11-2 and TRBJ1-2; possible D gene TRBD1, 6 bases. Trimming took 2 bases from V and 6 from J, leaving 22 bases between them. From germline, CDR1 is SGHAT and CDR2 FQNNGV. This CDR3 has 17 residues. CDR3 region: CASSLRTGRPGPDGYTF. The CDR3 DNA sequence: TGTGCCAGCAGCTTACGTACAGGGCGCCCGGGACCGGATGGCTACACCTTC.

This clone was seen a handful of times. This chain connects TRBV7-9 to TRBJ1-1, with 7 positions matching TRBD1. Germline CDR1 reads SEHNR; CDR2 reads FQNEAQ (reference sequence). The V and J ends lost 5 bases and 0 bases, in that order; junction bases with no gene match: 12. This CDR3 has 17 amino acids. The CDR3 nucleotides are TGTGCCAGCAGCCCCGGACAGGTGGGGTTAATGAACACTGAAGCTTTCTTT. Its translation is CASSPGQVGLMNTEAFF. The full variable domain, with the rest looked up from reference TRBV7-9 and TRBJ1-1, is DTGVSQNPRHKITKRGQNVTFRCDPISEHNRLYWYRQTLGQGPEFLTYFQNEAQLEKSRLLSDRFSAERPKGSFSTLEIQRTEQGDSAMYLCASSPGQVGLMNTEAFFGQGTRLTVV.

The chain combines TRBV14 with TRBJ2-7, with TRBD2 matching over 9 bases. Germline V gene data show CDR1 as SGHDN and CDR2 as FVKESK. V shed 4 bases and J 0 bases; nucleotides not matched to a gene: 7. The CDR3 covers 16 residues. The CDR3 region is CASSPRTSVFSYEQYF. For the CDR3, the DNA is TGTGCCAGCAGCCCCAGGACTAGCGTTTTCTCCTACGAGCAGTACTTC.

The chain couples TRBV29-1 to TRBJ1-1; D uncertain. The CDR3 loop spans 11 amino acids. V was cut by 7 bases and J by 5 bases, with 11 bases left in between. Germline CDR1 reads SQVTM; CDR2 reads ANQGSEA. CDR3 sequence reads: CSAAGGTEAFF. The DNA for the CDR3 is TGCAGCGCCGCAGGCGGGACTGAAGCTTTCTTT. The full variable domain, rest sourced from reference TRBV29-1 and TRBJ1-1, is SAVISQKPSRDICQRGTSLTIQCQVDSQVTMMFWYRQQPGQSLTLIATANQGSEATYESGFVIDKFPISRPNLTFSTLTVSNMSPEDSSIYLCSAAGGTEAFFGQGTRLTVV.

The chain recombines TRBV28 with TRBJ1-2; D is unresolved. The CDR3 runs to 14 residues. V was trimmed by 2 bases and J by 2 bases, leaving 9 bases between them. Germline CDR1 reads MDHEN; CDR2 reads SYDVKM. The DNA of the CDR3 is TGTGCCAGCAGTTTACTTTCAGAAAACTATGGCTACACCTTC. Residues: CASSLLSENYGYTF.

This clone was seen a few times. V and J are TRBV5-6 and TRBJ1-3; D is undetermined. V shed 4 bases and J shed 0 bases, with 11 bases lying between them. The CDR3 runs 15 residues. Germline loops: CDR1 SGHDT, CDR2 YYEEEE. The CDR3 DNA reads TGTGCCAGCAGCATGGAAAGTAGCTCTGGAAACACCATATATTTT. Its translation: CASSMESSSGNTIYF.

This chain joins TRBV30 and TRBJ1-6, with unresolved D. V was cut by 3 bases and J by 7 bases, with 7 bases left in between. This CDR3 is 12 amino acids long. The V gene's germline CDR1 is GTSNPN and CDR2 SVGIG (reference sequence). The CDR3 bases are TGTGCCTGGAGCGGTAAGAATTCACCCCTCCACTTT. Protein product: CAWSGKNSPLHF. Full variable domain (rest looked up from reference TRBV30 and TRBJ1-6): SQTIHQWPATLVQPVGSPLSLECTVEGTSNPNLYWYRQAAGRGLQLLFYSVGIGQISSEVPQNLSASRPQDRQFILSSKKLLLSDSGFYLCAWSGKNSPLHFGNGTRLTVT.

The gene calls are TRBV5-1 and TRBJ1-2; weak D call: TRBD1 (5 bases). Deletions cut 4 bases from V and 8 bases from J, with 15 bases between. CDR1 is SGHRS, CDR2 YFSETQ, per germline. This CDR3 spans 13 amino acids. CDR3 nucleotides: TGCGCCAGCAGCCGGGGGGGTGAAGTCGGCTACACCTTC. It specifies CASSRGGEVGYTF.